Listed here are 20 T cell receptor beta chains from one sample, sequenced in a study of T cells after yellow fever vaccination. MiXCR, run by TCRdb on the 5' RACE reads, gives a single entry per CDR3 protein. The sample lists approximately 550,000 distinct CDR3 sequences; about 19% were seen once. This sample comprised PBMCs, obtained 15 days after the yellow fever booster vaccination. These receptors were taken from a man aged 30 to 39 who received the YFV17D yellow fever vaccine.

DNA of the CDR3: TGCAGTGCTGGAAGGGCCGGGACGGGGACCGGGGAGCTGTTTTTT. Translated: CSAGRAGTGTGELFF. This chain uses TRBV20-1 with TRBJ2-2; D may correspond to TRBD1 or TRBD2 (5 bases each). This CDR3 region has 15 residues. CDR1 DFQATT and CDR2 SNEGSKA come from the germline V gene (reference sequence). Trimming shortened V by 5 bases and J by 5 bases, and 18 bases separated the two germline ends.

This clonotype came up a few times. J is TRBJ2-1 and V is TRBV7-2; 13 positions agree with TRBD2. Germline CDR1 SGHTA, CDR2 FQGNSA. There are 19 residues in the CDR3. Trimming took 3 bases from V and 3 from J; bases not matched to a gene: 11. The CDR3, as DNA: TGTGCCAGCAGCTTTAGCCCCGGGACTAGCGGGATGAACTACAATGAGCAGTTCTTC. It yields the protein CASSFSPGTSGMNYNEQFF.

Only a few counts were recorded for this clonotype. The chain has TRBV12-3 or TRBV12-4 and TRBJ2-2; D may be TRBD2 (5 bases). The CDR3 loop spans 12 amino acids. V was clipped by 7 bases and J by 13 bases, with 16 bases between them. This chain's CDR3 is CASTNPGITLFF. Here the CDR3 DNA reads TGTGCCAGCACCAACCCGGGGATAACGCTGTTTTTT.

This sequence joins TRBV28 and TRBJ2-7; D is ambiguous. The CDR3 is made up of 13 amino acids. CDR1 and CDR2 from the germline V gene are MDHEN and SYDVKM. Trimming removed 6 bases from V and 3 bases from J, with 12 bases in between. The chain's CDR3 is CASRTTVDYEQYF. The CDR3 nucleotides read TGTGCCAGCAGAACGACGGTTGACTACGAGCAGTACTTC.

A few counts support this clonotype. This chain links TRBV27 with TRBJ2-6, with D possibly matching TRBD2 (6 bases). Trimming shortened V by 2 bases and J by 4 bases, and 12 bases separated the two germline ends. Germline V gene sequence: CDR1 MNHEY, CDR2 SMNVEV (reference sequence). This CDR3 has 16 residues. CDR3 residues: CASSLRAGRGANVLTF. CDR3 bases: TGTGCCAGCAGTTTACGGGCGGGGAGAGGGGCCAACGTCCTGACTTTC.

V usage is TRBV7-9 and J usage is TRBJ2-1; no clear D. In germline, CDR1 is SEHNR, CDR2 FQNEAQ (reference sequence). The CDR3 is 15 amino acids. Trimming stripped 2 bases from V and 4 bases from J, with 12 bases between. The CDR3 loop is CASSLSRTEYNEQFF. The DNA of the CDR3 is TGTGCCAGCAGCTTATCCCGAACAGAATACAATGAGCAGTTCTTC.

This clonotype was counted only a few times. The CDR3 is CAISTGGNEQYF. CDR3 DNA sequence: TGTGCCATCAGTACAGGGGGTAACGAGCAGTACTTC. The genes are TRBV10-3 and TRBJ2-7; the match to TRBD1 covers 8 bases. The CDR3 is made up of 12 amino acids. Per the germline V gene, CDR1 is ENHRY and CDR2 is SYGVKD. V gave up 5 bases and J gave up 5 bases; unmatched junction bases: 2.

This clonotype has only a few counts. V gene TRBV11-2 combines with J gene TRBJ2-1; 9 bases match TRBD2. Unmatched junction bases numbered 7, after V lost 6 bases and J lost 1 base. The CDR3 extends over 16 amino acids. CDR1 SGHAT and CDR2 FQNNGV come from the germline V gene. The CDR3 DNA reads as TGTGCCAGCAGGATTAGAGCGGGAGGATCCTACAATGAGCAGTTCTTC. This encodes CASRIRAGGSYNEQFF.

The chain joins TRBV20-1 to TRBJ2-6; maybe TRBD1 (7 bases). CDR1 DFQATT and CDR2 SNEGSKA come from the germline V gene (reference sequence). Deletions cut 5 bases from V and 0 bases from J, with 23 bases between. The CDR3 is 19 residues long. This chain's CDR3 is CSARRGQSRLLSGANVLTF. The CDR3 bases are TGCAGTGCTCGGAGGGGGCAAAGCAGGCTCCTCTCTGGGGCCAACGTCCTGACTTTC.

The V and J genes are TRBV12-3 or TRBV12-4 and TRBJ2-2; D not resolved. There are 13 residues in the CDR3. In DNA form, the CDR3 reads TGTGCGACGGACGGCCCGAACACCGGGGAGCTGTTTTTT. As protein: CATDGPNTGELFF.

V usage is TRBV29-1 and J usage is TRBJ2-2, with 9 bases identical to TRBD2. Germline V gene sequence: CDR1 SQVTM, CDR2 ANQGSEA. The J segment lost 4 bases and the V segment lost 4 bases, leaving 7 bases of the junction unmatched. The CDR3 runs 15 residues. In DNA form, the CDR3 reads TGCAGCGTTGGGGATAGCGGGAGCACCACCGGGGAGCTGTTTTTT. As protein: CSVGDSGSTTGELFF.

This clonotype has only a few counts. The J gene is TRBJ2-2, the V gene TRBV2; maybe TRBD2 (5 bases). The germline V gene has CDR1 SNHLY and CDR2 FYNNEI. V was cut by 7 bases and J by 2 bases, with 23 bases left in between. The CDR3 length is 18 residues. The CDR3: CASTYNARDKVNTGELFF. The CDR3, as DNA: TGTGCCAGCACCTACAACGCCCGGGATAAGGTTAACACCGGGGAGCTGTTTTTT.

The chain links TRBV20-1 to TRBJ2-3; D gene unclear. The V end was cut by 3 bases, the J end by 2 bases, with 12 bases between. CDR1 DFQATT and CDR2 SNEGSKA come from the germline V gene (reference sequence). The CDR3 covers 14 residues. The CDR3 here is CSARRSSATDTQYF. The CDR3 DNA is TGCAGTGCTAGGAGGAGTTCCGCCACAGATACGCAGTATTTT.

This clonotype was counted only a few times. The chain uses TRBV12-3 or TRBV12-4 and TRBJ2-1; tentatively, D is TRBD1 (6 bases). Deletions cut 11 bases from V and 0 bases from J, with 17 bases between. The CDR3 runs to 15 residues. CDR3 in amino acids: CADSMAGVSYNEQFF. The CDR3 DNA is TGTGCCGACTCTATGGCAGGGGTCTCCTACAATGAGCAGTTCTTC.

This clonotype came up a few times. This rearrangement joins TRBV5-1 to TRBJ2-7; 9 bases are a match to TRBD1. CDR3 length: 15 residues. The germline CDR1 and CDR2 sequences are SGHRS and YFSETQ. V lost 0 bases, J lost 3 bases, and 4 bases stayed unmatched. CDR3 sequence reads: CASSLGDRDIYEQYF. CDR3 in DNA: TGCGCCAGCAGCTTGGGGGACAGGGATATCTACGAGCAGTACTTC.

The chain recombines TRBV6-1 with TRBJ2-3; 14 bases are a match to TRBD2. Germline-derived CDR1 and CDR2 are MNHNS and SASEGT. Losses at the gene ends were 6 bases for V and 5 bases for J; bases not matched to a gene: 4. The CDR3 has 15 amino acids. DNA of the CDR3: TGTGCCAGCAGCCGGGGACTAGCGGGAGTAGATACGCAGTATTTT. It yields the protein CASSRGLAGVDTQYF.

The genes are TRBV6-2 or TRBV6-3 and TRBJ2-1; D gene unclear. The germline gives CDR1 MNHEY, CDR2 SVGEGT. This CDR3 has 14 amino acids. The V and J ends lost 2 bases and 15 bases respectively, with 20 bases between them. CDR3 bases: TGTGCCAGCAGTTACGCCCCCCAGGCCCTCGCAGCGTTCTTC. This codes for CASSYAPQALAAFF.

V usage is TRBV2 and J usage is TRBJ2-5, with 7 bases fitting TRBD1. After removal of 6 bases from V and 2 bases from J, the junction contained 6 bases not matched to a gene. The CDR3 spans 14 residues. Germline V gives CDR1 SNHLY, CDR2 FYNNEI. The CDR3 is CASSEDRTQETQYF. CDR3 nucleotide sequence: TGTGCCAGCAGCGAGGACAGGACTCAAGAGACCCAGTACTTC.

The rearrangement links TRBV6-1 to TRBJ2-7; the D gene is possibly TRBD2 (6 bases). The CDR3 length is 15 residues. V dropped 2 bases and J dropped 2 bases, with 13 bases sitting between them. CDR1 is MNHNS and CDR2 is SASEGT in the germline V gene. In nucleotides, the CDR3 is TGTGCCAGCAGTGAAACACCAGGACTAACCTACGAGCAGTACTTC. Translated, it gives CASSETPGLTYEQYF.

This clonotype showed up just a few times. This rearrangement joins TRBV7-2 to TRBJ2-1; TRBD2 matches 9 bases. J lost 4 bases, V lost 8 bases, and 9 bases had no gene match. CDR3 length: 15 amino acids. The germline V gene encodes CDR1 SGHTA and CDR2 FQGNSA. CDR3 loop: CASPAPGLAYNEQFF. In DNA form, the CDR3 reads TGTGCCAGCCCCGCCCCGGGACTAGCATACAATGAGCAGTTCTTC. The entire variable domain, with the rest obtained from reference TRBV7-2 and TRBJ2-1, is as follows: GAGVSQSPSNKVTEKGKDVELRCDPISGHTALYWYRQSLGQGLEFLIYFQGNSAPDKSGLPSDRFSAERTGGSVSTLTIQRTQQEDSAVYLCASPAPGLAYNEQFFGPGTRLTVL.